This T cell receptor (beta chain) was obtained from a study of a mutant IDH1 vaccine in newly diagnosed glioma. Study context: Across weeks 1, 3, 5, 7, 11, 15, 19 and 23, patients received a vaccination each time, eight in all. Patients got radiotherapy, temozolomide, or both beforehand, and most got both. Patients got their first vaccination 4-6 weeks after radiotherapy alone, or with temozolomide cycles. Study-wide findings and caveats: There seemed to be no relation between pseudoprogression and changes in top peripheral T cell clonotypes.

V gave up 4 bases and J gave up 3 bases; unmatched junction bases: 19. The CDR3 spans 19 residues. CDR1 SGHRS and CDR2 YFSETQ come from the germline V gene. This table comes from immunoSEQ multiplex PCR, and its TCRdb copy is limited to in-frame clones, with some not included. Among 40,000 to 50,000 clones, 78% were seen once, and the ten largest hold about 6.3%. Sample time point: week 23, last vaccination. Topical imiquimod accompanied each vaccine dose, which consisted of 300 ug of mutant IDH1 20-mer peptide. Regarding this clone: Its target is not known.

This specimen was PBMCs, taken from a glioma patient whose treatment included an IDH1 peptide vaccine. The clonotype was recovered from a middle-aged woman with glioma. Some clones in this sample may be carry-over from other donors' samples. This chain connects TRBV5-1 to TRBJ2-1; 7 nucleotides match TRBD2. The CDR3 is CASSPKGSPGTTVYNEQFF. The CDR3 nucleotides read TGCGCCAGCAGCCCCAAGGGATCACCGGGGACTACTGTCTACAATGAGCAGTTCTTC. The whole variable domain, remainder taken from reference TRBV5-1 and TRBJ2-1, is KAGVTQTPRYLIKTRGQQVTLSCSPISGHRSVSWYQQTPGQGLQFLFEYFSETQRNKGNFPGRFSGRQFSNSRSEMNVSTLELGDSALYLCASSPKGSPGTTVYNEQFFGPGTRLTVL.